These 9 T cell receptor beta chains were sequenced from one sample in a study of blood T cells in healthy people across ages. Primers used in a second PCR of roughly 6 to 11 cycles were a sample-barcoded 5' primer and a J-beta primer mix. TCRdb processed the 5' RACE reads anew with MiXCR; each CDR3 protein has one entry. The sample carries about 1,800,000 distinct CDR3 sequences, 28% recorded once. Sequencing was performed on blood. The receptors here all came from a woman aged 30 to 39 in good health.

V gene TRBV6-5 combines with J gene TRBJ2-5; D is possibly TRBD2 (6 bases). V gave up 6 bases and J gave up 7 bases, with 21 bases separating them. CDR1 and CDR2 (germline): MNHEY, SVGAGI. The CDR3 is 15 residues long. Here the CDR3 DNA reads TGTGCCAGCAGCTTGCCTCTAGTGGGAGGCTCGACCCAGTACTTC. Translating it yields CASSLPLVGGSTQYF.

In its sample, this clonotype was seen many times. The gene calls are TRBV5-6 and TRBJ2-1; the D is unclear. Trimming left V 5 bases short and J 8 bases short, with 11 bases between. Germline assignment: CDR1 SGHDT and CDR2 YYEEEE. The CDR3 is 12 residues long. The CDR3 loop is CASRLHVDEQFF. CDR3 nucleotide sequence: TGTGCCAGCAGATTACATGTGGATGAGCAGTTCTTC.

V gene TRBV12-3 or TRBV12-4 combines with J gene TRBJ2-7; D might be TRBD1 or TRBD2, each matching 5 bases. Trimming stripped 4 bases from V and 4 bases from J, with 23 bases between. CDR3 size: 17 residues. CDR3 DNA: TGTGCCAGCAGTTCCCGTCGGAGAGAGGGGCGCTTATACGAGCAGTACTTC. Amino acid sequence: CASSSRRREGRLYEQYF.

This clonotype was seen just once. The chain employs TRBV12-3 or TRBV12-4 and TRBJ1-2; D not resolved. The V and J ends lost 4 bases and 7 bases respectively, with 13 bases between them. The CDR3 totals 13 residues. CDR3 in amino acids: CASSSGVRGGYTF. Written as DNA, the CDR3 is TGTGCCAGCAGTTCCGGGGTCCGGGGTGGCTACACCTTC.

This clonotype was recorded at least ten times. The chain joins TRBV4-1 to TRBJ2-3; either TRBD1 or TRBD2 may supply D (5 bases each). CDR1 is MGHRA and CDR2 is YSYEKL in the germline V gene. Trimming removed 4 bases from V and 4 bases from J, with 18 bases in between. The CDR3 loop spans 16 amino acids. CDR3 amino acids: CASSPRRSQGADTQYF. The CDR3 coding sequence is TGCGCCAGCAGCCCACGGAGATCGCAGGGAGCAGATACGCAGTATTTT.

This clonotype turned up a few times. V usage is TRBV9 and J usage is TRBJ1-1; D is unclear. Germline values: CDR1 SGDLS, CDR2 YYNGEE. V dropped 3 bases and J dropped 1 base, with 13 bases sitting between them. The CDR3 length is 15 residues. The CDR3 protein is CASSAKRQSNTEAFF. DNA for the CDR3: TGTGCCAGCAGCGCTAAGAGGCAGTCGAACACTGAAGCTTTCTTT.

This clonotype was observed a handful of times. This may be a read error, as it is one base from a much larger clone. This chain connects TRBV7-9 to TRBJ2-7, with D possibly being TRBD2 (6 bases). Germline V lookup: CDR1 SEHNR, CDR2 FQNEAQ (reference sequence). The CDR3 is made up of 14 amino acids. Written as DNA, the CDR3 is TGTGCCGGCAGCGACTCGGGGGTCTCCTACGAGCAGTACTTC. Encoded protein: CAGSDSGVSYEQYF.

J is TRBJ2-1 and V is TRBV7-2; tentative D call: TRBD1 (5 bases). Germline V CDR1 and CDR2: SGHTA, FQGNSA. V lost 2 bases and J lost 6, with 11 bases in between. CDR3 size: 14 residues. CDR3 region: CASSLQRGPNEQFF. CDR3 nucleotides: TGTGCCAGCAGCTTACAAAGGGGTCCCAATGAGCAGTTCTTC.

The sample holds many counts of this clonotype. The rearrangement links TRBV7-2 to TRBJ2-7; 8 bases map to TRBD2. The germline V gene encodes CDR1 SGHTA and CDR2 FQGNSA. J lost 2 bases, V lost 1 base, and 1 base had no gene match. This CDR3 comprises 14 residues. The CDR3 sequence: CASSLGLAPYEQYF. CDR3 coding DNA: TGTGCCAGCAGCTTAGGACTAGCGCCCTACGAGCAGTACTTC.